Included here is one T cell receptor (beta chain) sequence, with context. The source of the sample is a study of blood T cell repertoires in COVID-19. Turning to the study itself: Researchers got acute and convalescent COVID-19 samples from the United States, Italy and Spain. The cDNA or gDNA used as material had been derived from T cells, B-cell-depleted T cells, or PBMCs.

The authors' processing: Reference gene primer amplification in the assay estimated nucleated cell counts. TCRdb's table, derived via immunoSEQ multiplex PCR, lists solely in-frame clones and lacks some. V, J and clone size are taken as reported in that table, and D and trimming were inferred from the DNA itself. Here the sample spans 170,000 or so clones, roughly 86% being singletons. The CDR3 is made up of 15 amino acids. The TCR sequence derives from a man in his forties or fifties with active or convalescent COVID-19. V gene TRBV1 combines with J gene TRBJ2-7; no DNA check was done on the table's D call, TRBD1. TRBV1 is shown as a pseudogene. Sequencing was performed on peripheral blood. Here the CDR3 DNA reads TGCACCAGCAGCCAGACAGTATCAAGCATCTACGAGCAGTACTTC. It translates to CTSSQTVSSIYEQYF.